The clone carrying this T cell receptor beta chain was recorded many times. These data belong to a study of naive and memory T cell subsets. Trimming removed 5 bases at V and 6 bases at J, with 17 bases between. CDR3 length: 13 residues. Germline V gives CDR1 DFQATT, CDR2 SNEGSKA (reference sequence). Amplification of ligated cDNA took four PCR rounds with SP2 and nested alpha and beta constant primers. TCRdb reprocessed the 5' RACE reads with MiXCR, giving one entry per CDR3 protein. The sample shows tens of thousands of distinct CDR3 sequences, under 8.5% of them seen only once. A UMI-containing oligonucleotide was joined by 3' ligation to the TCR cDNA template.

The chain links TRBV20-1 to TRBJ2-7; no firm D call. The clonotype originates from a male donor in good health. The CDR3 nucleotides read TGCAGTGCTCATGGGCCCGCGTCAGTCGAGCAGTACTTC. Translated, it gives CSAHGPASVEQYF.